This TCR beta chain was captured in a study of shared clonotypes between healthy human individuals. Study-level points and caveats: For sorted subsets, rarefaction showed incomplete sequencing despite large depth.

The V end was cut by 10 bases, the J end by 0 bases, with 17 bases between. The V gene's germline CDR1 is SGHNT and CDR2 YYREEE (reference sequence). The CDR3 sequence is 15 residues long. There are many counts of this clone. What it binds is unknown. Every immunoSEQ plate was one replicate of a subset's evenly spread DNA. Produced via immunoSEQ multiplex PCR; TCRdb's table is partial and in-frame only. This sample yields about 100,000 clones, of which 60% to 75% are seen a single time; around half belongs to the top ten. The source is a man between 25 and 39 years old in good health. The sequenced sample consisted of memory CD8+ T cells sorted from blood. Subset reported: CD45RO+ cells pooled with CCR7-negative TemRA cells. This chain connects TRBV5-4 to TRBJ2-1, with a weak D call TRBD2 (5 bases). Here the CDR3 DNA reads TGTGCCTGTCTTTGGGGAGCTAGCTCCTACAATGAGCAGTTCTTC. Its protein is CACLWGASSYNEQFF.